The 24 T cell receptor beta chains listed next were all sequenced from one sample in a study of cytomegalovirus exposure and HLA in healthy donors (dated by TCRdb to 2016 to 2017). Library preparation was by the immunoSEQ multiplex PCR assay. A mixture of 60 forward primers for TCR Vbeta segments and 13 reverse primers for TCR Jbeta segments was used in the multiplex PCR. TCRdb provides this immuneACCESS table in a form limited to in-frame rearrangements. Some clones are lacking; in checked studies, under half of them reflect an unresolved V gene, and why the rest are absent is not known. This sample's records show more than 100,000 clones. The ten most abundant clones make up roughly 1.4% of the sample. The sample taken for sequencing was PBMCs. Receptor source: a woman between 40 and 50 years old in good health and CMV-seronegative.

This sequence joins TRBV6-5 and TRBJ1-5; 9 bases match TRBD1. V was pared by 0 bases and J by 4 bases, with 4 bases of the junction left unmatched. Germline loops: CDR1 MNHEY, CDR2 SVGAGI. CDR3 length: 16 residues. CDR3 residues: CASSYSGTGLNQPQHF. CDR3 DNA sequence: TGTGCCAGCAGTTACTCCGGGACAGGGCTTAATCAGCCCCAGCATTTT.

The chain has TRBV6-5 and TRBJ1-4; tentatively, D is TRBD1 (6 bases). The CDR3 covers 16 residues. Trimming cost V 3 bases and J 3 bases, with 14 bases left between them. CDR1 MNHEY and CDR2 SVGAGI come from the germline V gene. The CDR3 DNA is TGTGCCAGCAGTTATAGTGTCAGGGGACCTAATGAAAAACTGTTTTTT. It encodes CASSYSVRGPNEKLFF.

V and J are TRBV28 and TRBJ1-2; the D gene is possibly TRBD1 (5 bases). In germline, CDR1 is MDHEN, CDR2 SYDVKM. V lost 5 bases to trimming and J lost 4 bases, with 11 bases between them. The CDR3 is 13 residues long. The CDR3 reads CASSPGVSYGYTF. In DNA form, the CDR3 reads TGTGCCAGCAGTCCGGGGGTGAGCTATGGCTACACCTTC.

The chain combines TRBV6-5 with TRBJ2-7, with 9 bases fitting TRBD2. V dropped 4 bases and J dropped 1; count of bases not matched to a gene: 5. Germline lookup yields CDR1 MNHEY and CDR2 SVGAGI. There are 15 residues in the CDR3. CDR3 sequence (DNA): TGTGCCAGCAGTTCTCGGCTAGCGGGGTCCTACGAGCAGTACTTC. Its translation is CASSSRLAGSYEQYF.

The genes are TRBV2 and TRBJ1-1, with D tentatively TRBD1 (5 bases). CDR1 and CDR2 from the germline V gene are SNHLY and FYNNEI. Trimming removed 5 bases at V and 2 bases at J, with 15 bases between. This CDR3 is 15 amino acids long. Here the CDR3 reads CASSQVGRGNTEAFF. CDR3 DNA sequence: TGTGCCAGCAGTCAGGTGGGGAGGGGAAACACTGAAGCTTTCTTT.

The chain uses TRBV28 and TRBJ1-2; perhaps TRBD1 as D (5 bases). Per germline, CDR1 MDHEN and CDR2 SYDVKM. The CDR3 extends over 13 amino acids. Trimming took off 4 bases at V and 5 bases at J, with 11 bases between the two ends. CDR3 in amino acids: CASSSTRQYGYTF. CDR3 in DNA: TGTGCCAGCAGTTCCACTCGACAGTATGGCTACACCTTC.

The CDR3 spells CSVEDLRYGYTF. The CDR3, as DNA: TGCAGCGTTGAAGATCTTAGATATGGCTACACCTTC. The rearrangement uses TRBV29-1 and TRBJ1-2; the D is unclear. Germline V gene sequence: CDR1 SQVTM, CDR2 ANQGSEA. Trimming left V 0 bases short and J 5 bases short, with 7 bases between. The CDR3 loop spans 12 amino acids.

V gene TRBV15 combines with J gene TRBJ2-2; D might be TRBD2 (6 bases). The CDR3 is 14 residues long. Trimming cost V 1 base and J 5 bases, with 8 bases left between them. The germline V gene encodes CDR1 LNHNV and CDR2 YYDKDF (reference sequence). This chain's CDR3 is CATSRGRGTGELFF. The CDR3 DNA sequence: TGTGCCACCAGCAGAGGTCGGGGGACCGGGGAGCTGTTTTTT.

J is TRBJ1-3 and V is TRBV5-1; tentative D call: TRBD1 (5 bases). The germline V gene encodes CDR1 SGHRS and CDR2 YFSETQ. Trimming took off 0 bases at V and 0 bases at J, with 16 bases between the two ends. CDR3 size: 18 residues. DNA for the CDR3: TGCGCCAGCAGCTTGGCCTGGGGCGGGGGAGACTCTGGAAACACCATATATTTT. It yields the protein CASSLAWGGGDSGNTIYF.

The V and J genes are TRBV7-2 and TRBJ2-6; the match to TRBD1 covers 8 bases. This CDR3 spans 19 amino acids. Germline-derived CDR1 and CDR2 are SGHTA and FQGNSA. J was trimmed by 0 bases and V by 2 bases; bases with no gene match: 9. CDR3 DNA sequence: TGTGCCAGCAGCTTACGTGGGACAGGAACCCTCTCTGGGGCCAACGTCCTGACTTTC. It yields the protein CASSLRGTGTLSGANVLTF.

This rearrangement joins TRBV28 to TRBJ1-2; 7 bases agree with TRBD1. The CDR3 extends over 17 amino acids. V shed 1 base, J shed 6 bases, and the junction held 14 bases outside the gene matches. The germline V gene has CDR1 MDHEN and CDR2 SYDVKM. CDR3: CASSLFLFEGAGHGYTF. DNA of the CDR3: TGTGCCAGCAGTTTATTCCTTTTCGAGGGGGCAGGTCATGGCTACACCTTC.

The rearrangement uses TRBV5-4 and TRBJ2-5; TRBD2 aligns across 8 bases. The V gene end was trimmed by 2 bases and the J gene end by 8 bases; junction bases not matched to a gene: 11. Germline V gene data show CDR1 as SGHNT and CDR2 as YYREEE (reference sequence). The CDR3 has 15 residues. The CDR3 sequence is CASSLPGVAGITQYF. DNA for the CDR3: TGTGCCAGCAGCTTACCTGGGGTAGCGGGGATCACCCAGTACTTC. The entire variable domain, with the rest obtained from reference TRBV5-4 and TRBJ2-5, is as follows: ETGVTQSPTHLIKTRGQQVTLRCSSQSGHNTVSWYQQALGQGPQFIFQYYREEENGRGNFPPRFSGLQFPNYSSELNVNALELDDSALYLCASSLPGVAGITQYFGPGTRLLVL.

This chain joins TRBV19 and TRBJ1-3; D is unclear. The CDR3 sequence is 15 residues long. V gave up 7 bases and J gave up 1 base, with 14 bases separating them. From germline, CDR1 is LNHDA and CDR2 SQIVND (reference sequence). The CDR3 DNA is TGTGCCAGTACCTTCCTGAGGAATTCTGGAAACACCATATATTTT. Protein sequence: CASTFLRNSGNTIYF.

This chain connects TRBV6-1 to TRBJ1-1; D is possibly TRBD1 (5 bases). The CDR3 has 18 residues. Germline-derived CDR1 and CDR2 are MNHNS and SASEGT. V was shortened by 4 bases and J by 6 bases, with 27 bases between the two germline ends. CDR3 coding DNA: TGTGCCAGCAGTGTATATAAAGTGGGGAGGGGCATCGGGGCTGAAGCTTTCTTT. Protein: CASSVYKVGRGIGAEAFF.

The CDR3 DNA is TGCGCCAGCAGCCAAGTTTTCACGTACCTCAGGGGGAACACTGAAGCTTTCTTT. Translation: CASSQVFTYLRGNTEAFF. The genes are TRBV4-1 and TRBJ1-1; possible D gene TRBD1, 6 bases. In germline, CDR1 is MGHRA, CDR2 YSYEKL. The germline V and J ends were trimmed by 1 base and 1 base, with 19 bases remaining between them. The CDR3 covers 18 residues.

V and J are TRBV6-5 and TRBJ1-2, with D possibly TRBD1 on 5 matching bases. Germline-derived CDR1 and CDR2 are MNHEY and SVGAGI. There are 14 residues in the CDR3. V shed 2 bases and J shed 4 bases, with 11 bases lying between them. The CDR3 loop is CASSYKGYGYGYTF. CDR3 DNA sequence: TGTGCCAGCAGTTACAAGGGGTATGGCTATGGCTACACCTTC.

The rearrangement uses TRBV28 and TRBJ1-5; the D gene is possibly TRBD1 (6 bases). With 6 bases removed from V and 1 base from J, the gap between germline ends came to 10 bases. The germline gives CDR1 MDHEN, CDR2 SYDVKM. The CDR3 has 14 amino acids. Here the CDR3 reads CASRQGGSNQPQHF. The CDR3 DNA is TGTGCCAGCAGACAAGGGGGAAGCAATCAGCCCCAGCATTTT.

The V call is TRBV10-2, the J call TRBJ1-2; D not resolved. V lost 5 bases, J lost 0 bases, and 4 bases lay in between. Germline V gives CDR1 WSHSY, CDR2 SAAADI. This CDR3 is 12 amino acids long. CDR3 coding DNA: TGCGCCAGCAGTCCAGCTAACTATGGCTACACCTTC. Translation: CASSPANYGYTF.

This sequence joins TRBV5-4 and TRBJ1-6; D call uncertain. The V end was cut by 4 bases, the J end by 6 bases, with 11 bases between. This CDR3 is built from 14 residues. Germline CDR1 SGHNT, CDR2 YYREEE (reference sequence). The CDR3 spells CASSRGPTNSPLHF. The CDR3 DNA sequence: TGTGCCAGCAGCCGAGGGCCTACTAATTCACCCCTCCACTTT.

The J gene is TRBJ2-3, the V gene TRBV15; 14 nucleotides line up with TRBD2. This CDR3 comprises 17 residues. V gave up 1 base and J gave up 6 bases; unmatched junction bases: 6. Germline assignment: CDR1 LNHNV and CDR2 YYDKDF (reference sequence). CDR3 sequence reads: CATSRATTSGGADTQYF. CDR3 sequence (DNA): TGTGCCACCAGCAGAGCTACGACTAGCGGGGGGGCTGATACGCAGTATTTT. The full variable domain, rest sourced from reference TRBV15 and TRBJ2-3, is DAMVIQNPRYQVTQFGKPVTLSCSQTLNHNVMYWYQQKSSQAPKLLFHYYDKDFNNEADTPDNFQSRRPNTSFCFLDIRSPGLGDTAMYLCATSRATTSGGADTQYFGPGTRLTVL.

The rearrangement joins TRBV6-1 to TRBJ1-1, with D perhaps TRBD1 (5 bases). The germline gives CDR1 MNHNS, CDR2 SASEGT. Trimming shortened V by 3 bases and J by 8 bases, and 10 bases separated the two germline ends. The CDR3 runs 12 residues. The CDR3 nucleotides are TGTGCCAGCAGTGAGGGGGGTTGGGAAGCTTTCTTT. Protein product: CASSEGGWEAFF.

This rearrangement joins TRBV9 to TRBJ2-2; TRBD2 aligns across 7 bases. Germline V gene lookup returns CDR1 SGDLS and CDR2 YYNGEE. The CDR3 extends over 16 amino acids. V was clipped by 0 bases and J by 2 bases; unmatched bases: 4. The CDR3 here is CASSVAGDYNTGELFF. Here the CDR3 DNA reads TGTGCCAGCAGCGTAGCGGGGGACTATAACACCGGGGAGCTGTTTTTT. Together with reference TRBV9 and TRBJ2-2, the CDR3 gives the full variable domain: DSGVTQTPKHLITATGQRVTLRCSPRSGDLSVYWYQQSLDQGLQFLIQYYNGEERAKGNILERFSAQQFPDLHSELNLSSLELGDSALYFCASSVAGDYNTGELFFGEGSRLTVL.

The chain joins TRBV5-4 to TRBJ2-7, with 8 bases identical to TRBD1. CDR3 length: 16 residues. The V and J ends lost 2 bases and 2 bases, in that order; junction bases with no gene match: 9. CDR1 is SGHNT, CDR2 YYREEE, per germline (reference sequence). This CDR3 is CASSFFGRGLTYEQYV. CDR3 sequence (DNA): TGTGCCAGCAGCTTCTTTGGCAGGGGGCTCACCTACGAGCAGTACGTC.

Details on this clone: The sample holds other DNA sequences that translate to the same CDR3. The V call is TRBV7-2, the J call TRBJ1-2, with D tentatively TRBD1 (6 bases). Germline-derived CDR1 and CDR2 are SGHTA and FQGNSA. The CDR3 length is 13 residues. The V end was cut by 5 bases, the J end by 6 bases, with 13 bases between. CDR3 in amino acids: CASSPTAGDGYTF. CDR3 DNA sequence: TGTGCCAGCAGCCCAACAGCAGGGGATGGCTACACCTTC.